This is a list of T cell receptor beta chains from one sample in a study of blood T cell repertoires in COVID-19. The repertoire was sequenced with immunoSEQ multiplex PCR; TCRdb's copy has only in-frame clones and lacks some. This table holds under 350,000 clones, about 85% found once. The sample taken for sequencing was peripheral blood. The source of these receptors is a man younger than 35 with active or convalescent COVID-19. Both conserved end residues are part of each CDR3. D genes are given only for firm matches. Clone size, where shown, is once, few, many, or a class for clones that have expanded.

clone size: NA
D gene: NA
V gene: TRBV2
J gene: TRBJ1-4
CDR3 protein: CASIGEAATNEKLFF
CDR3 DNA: TGTGCCAGCATCGGGGAGGCAGCAACTAATGAAAAACTGTTTTTT

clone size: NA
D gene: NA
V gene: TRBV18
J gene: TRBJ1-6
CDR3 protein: CASSHSGYNSPLHF
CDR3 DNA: TGTGCCAGCTCGCACAGCGGATATAATTCACCCCTCCACTTT

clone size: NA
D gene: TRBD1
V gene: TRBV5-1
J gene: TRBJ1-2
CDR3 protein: CASRVGTGEDGYTF
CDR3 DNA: TGCGCCAGCAGGGTTGGGACAGGGGAGGATGGCTACACCTTC

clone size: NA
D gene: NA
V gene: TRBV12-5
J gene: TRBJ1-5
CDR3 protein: CASGLVGGGEEPQHF
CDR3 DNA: TGTGCTAGTGGTTTGGTCGGAGGAGGGGAAGAGCCCCAGCATTTT

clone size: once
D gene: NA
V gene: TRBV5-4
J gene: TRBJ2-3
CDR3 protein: CASSLSLNTQYF
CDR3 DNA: TGTGCCAGCAGCTTGAGTCTAAATACGCAGTATTTT

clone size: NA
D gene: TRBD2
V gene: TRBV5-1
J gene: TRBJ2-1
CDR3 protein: CASRGGSSYNEQFF
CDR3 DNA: TGCGCCAGCAGAGGCGGGAGCTCCTACAATGAGCAGTTCTTC

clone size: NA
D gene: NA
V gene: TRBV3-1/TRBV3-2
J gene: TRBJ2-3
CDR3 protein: CASSQYFTGLTTDTQYF
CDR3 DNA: TGTGCCAGCAGCCAATATTTTACGGGACTTACCACAGATACGCAGTATTTT

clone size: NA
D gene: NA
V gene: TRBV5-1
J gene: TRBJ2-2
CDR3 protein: CASSLVLGELFF
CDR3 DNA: TGCGCCAGCAGCTTGGTTCTCGGGGAGCTGTTTTTT

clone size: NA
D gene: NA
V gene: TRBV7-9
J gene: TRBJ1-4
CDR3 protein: CASSSTGLPNEKLFF
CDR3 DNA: TGTGCCAGCAGCAGTACAGGCCTTCCAAATGAAAAACTGTTTTTT

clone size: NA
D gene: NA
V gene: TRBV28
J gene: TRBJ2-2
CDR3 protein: CASSLLAPLNTGELFF
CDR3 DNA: TGTGCCAGCAGCCTCCTAGCGCCTTTGAACACCGGGGAGCTGTTTTTT

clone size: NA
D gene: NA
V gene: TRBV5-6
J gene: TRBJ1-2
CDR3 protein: CASSSRGGLRPGYTF
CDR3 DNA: TGTGCCAGCAGCTCAAGGGGGGGGCTCCGGCCTGGCTACACCTTC

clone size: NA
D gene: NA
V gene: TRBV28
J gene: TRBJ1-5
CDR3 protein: CASSGGRAQPQHF
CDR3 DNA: TGTGCCAGCAGTGGGGGCAGGGCACAGCCCCAGCATTTT

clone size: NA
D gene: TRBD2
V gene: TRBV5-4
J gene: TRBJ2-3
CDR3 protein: CASRKLAGGPTTDTQYF
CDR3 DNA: TGTGCCAGCAGAAAACTAGCGGGAGGCCCCACCACAGATACGCAGTATTTT

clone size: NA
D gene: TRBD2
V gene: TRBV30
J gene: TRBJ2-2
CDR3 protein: CAWSLGLAGSVGGELFF
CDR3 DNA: TGTGCCTGGAGTCTGGGACTAGCGGGATCGGTCGGCGGGGAGCTGTTTTTT

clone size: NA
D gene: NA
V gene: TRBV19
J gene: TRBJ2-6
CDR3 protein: CASSMGSTANSGANVLTF
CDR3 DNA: TGTGCCAGTAGTATGGGGTCGACAGCCAACTCTGGGGCCAACGTCCTGACTTTC

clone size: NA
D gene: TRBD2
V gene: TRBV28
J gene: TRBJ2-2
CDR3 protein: CASSFPTSGTTGELFF
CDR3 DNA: TGTGCCAGCAGCTTCCCGACTAGCGGGACCACCGGGGAGCTGTTTTTT

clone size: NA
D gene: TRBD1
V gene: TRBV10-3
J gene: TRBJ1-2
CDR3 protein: CATSKPETGGYGYTF
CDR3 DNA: TGTGCCACATCAAAACCCGAAACAGGGGGCTATGGCTACACCTTC

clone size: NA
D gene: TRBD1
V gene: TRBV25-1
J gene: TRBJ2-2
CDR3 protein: CATTTGANTGELFF
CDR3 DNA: TGTGCCACCACGACAGGGGCGAACACCGGGGAGCTGTTTTTT

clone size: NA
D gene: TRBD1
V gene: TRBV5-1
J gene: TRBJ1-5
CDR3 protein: CASSEGQGGVEPQHF
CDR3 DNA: TGCGCCAGCAGCGAAGGACAGGGTGGTGTGGAGCCCCAGCATTTT